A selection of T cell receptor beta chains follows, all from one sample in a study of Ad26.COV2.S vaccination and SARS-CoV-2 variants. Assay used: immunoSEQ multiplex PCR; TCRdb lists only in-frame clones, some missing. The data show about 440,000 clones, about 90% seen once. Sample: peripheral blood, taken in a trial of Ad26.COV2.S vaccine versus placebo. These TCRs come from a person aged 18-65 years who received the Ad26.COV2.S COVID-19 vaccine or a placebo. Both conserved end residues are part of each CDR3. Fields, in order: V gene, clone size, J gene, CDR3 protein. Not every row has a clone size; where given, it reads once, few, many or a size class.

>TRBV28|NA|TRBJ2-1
CASRRTSGSNEQFF
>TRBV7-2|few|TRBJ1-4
CASSLAGGENEKLFF
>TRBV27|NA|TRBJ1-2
CASSPDYTRGYTF
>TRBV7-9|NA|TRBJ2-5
CASSSSGKETQYF
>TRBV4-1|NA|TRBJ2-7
CASSQAPVPSYEQYF
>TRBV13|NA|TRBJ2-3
CASSYASGGSTDTQYF
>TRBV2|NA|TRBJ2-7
CASSDGSYEQYF
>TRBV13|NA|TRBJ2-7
CASSLSIGGSYEQYF
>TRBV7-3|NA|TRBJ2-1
CASSFVGGSSYNEQFF
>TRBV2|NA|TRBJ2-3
CASSVLGGSPTDTQYF
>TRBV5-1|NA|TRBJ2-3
CASSSSGSFTDTQYF
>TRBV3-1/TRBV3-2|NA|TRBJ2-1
CASSQDRQYNEQFF
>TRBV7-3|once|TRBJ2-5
CASSLRRQGGGETQYF
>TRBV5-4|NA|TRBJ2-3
CASSGQARDTQYF
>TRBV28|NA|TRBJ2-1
CASSFAGGGGNEQFF
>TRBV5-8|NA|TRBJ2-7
CASSFWDRGYEQYF
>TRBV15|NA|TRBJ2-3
CATSRDPGEGADTQYF
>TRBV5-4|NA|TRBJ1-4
CASSDTNEKLFF
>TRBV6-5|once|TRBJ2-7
CASSLSGSYEQYF
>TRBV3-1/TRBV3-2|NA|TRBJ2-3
CASGRRGADTQYF
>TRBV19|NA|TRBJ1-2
CASTNYQGYGYTF
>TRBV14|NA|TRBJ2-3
CASSRLPGQEDRSTDTQYF
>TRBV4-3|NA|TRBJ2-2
CASSRSGSSPGELFF
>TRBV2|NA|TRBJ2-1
CATQSQANDYNEQFF
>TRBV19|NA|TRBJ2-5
CASTPTHRGYQETQYF
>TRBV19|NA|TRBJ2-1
CASAFSEEQFF
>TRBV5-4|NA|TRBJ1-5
CASSLGGDNQPQHF
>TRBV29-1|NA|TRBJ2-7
CSVDRTGTHEQYF
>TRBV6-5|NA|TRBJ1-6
CASSYLVPDNSPLHF
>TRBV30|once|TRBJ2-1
CAWATSGLGEQFF
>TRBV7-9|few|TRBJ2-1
CASSLAGDNEQFF
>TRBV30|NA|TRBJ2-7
CAWRPGQGSYEQYF
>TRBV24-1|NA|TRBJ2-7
CATSDPEEPYEQYF
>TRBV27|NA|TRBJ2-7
CASSRDWESYEQYF
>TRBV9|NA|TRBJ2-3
CASSVGGLADGTDTQYF
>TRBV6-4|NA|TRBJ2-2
CASSQGNTGELFF
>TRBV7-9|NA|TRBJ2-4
CASSLAGVSAGGLHF
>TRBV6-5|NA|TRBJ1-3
CASSQTGGGNTIYF
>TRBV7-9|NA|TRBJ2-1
CASSLGRLGEQFF
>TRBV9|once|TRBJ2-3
CASSTGDRRDTDTQYF
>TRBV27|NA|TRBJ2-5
CASRGLAGGETQYF
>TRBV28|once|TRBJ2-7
CASSLRVGEQYF
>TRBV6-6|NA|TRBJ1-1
CASSYVGGDTEAFF
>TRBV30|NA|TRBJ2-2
CAWSVWNTGELFF
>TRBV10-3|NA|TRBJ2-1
CAISRPGQSYNEQFF
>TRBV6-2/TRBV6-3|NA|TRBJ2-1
CASSYLAGGPRREQFF
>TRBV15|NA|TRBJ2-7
CATSKDRGYEQYF
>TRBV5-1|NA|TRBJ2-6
CASQRTVTGANVLTF
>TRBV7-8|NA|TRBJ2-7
CASSFSGYEQYF
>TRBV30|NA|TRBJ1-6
CAWSHPRDGVNSPLHF
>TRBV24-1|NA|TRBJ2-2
CATSDPTSGRATGELFF
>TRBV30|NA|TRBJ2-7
CAWTGGYEQYF
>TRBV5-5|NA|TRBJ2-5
CASSLDVAYQETQYF
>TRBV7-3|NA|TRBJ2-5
CASSSTVQETQYF
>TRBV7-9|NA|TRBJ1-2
CASSSSEERNYGYTF
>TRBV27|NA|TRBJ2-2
CASSLGLAVNTGELFF
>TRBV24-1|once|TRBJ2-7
CATSDSGASYEQYF